These 24 T cell receptor beta chains originate from one sample sequenced in a study of cytomegalovirus exposure and HLA in healthy donors. TCRdb keeps only in-frame clones here, not all; method: immunoSEQ multiplex PCR. Of about 57,000 clones in the sample, 93% are singletons; the top ten hold under 6.5%. Sequencing used PBMCs. The receptors here all came from a young woman in good health and CMV-seronegative.

A single count supports this clone. J is TRBJ1-1 and V is TRBV5-1; D unresolved. V was shortened by 4 bases and J by 3 bases, with 10 bases between the two germline ends. The CDR3 totals 13 residues. Per germline, CDR1 SGHRS and CDR2 YFSETQ. The CDR3 spells CASSNRAYTEAFF. The CDR3 nucleotides read TGCGCCAGCAGCAACCGAGCATACACTGAAGCTTTCTTT.

The V gene is TRBV15, the J gene TRBJ1-1; TRBD1 is a possible D gene (6 bases). Germline V lookup: CDR1 LNHNV, CDR2 YYDKDF (reference sequence). The CDR3 spans 15 residues. V lost 5 bases and J lost 10, with 23 bases in between. CDR3 loop: CATSSTLQGVTGAFF. In nucleotides, the CDR3 is TGTGCCACCAGCTCGACGCTACAGGGAGTTACAGGAGCTTTCTTT.

V usage is TRBV11-3 and J usage is TRBJ1-1; D unresolved. The CDR3 covers 13 residues. Trimming shortened V by 1 base and J by 3 bases, and 6 bases separated the two germline ends. Per germline, CDR1 SGHNT and CDR2 YENEEA. The CDR3: CASSLAGDTEAFF. The CDR3 bases are TGTGCCAGCAGCTTAGCCGGGGACACTGAAGCTTTCTTT.

The rearrangement links TRBV11-2 to TRBJ1-2; D not certain. The germline V gene has CDR1 SGHAT and CDR2 FQNNGV. Between the trimmed V and J ends, which lost 8 bases and 2 bases, there was a span of 15 bases. The CDR3 is 14 amino acids. Written as DNA, the CDR3 is TGTGCCAGCCGGAGTGCTTCAGTAAACTATGGCTACACCTTC. Translation: CASRSASVNYGYTF.

The J gene is TRBJ1-4, the V gene TRBV7-8, with TRBD1 identical over 10 bases. V lost 2 bases to trimming and J lost 5 bases; unmatched junction nucleotides: 11. The V gene's germline CDR1 is SGHVS and CDR2 FQNEAQ. CDR3 length equals 18 residues. CDR3 sequence (DNA): TGTGCCAGCAGCTTAAAAAAGGGGACAGGGGCGAGAAATGAAAAACTGTTTTTT. Residues: CASSLKKGTGARNEKLFF. Filled out from reference TRBV7-8 and TRBJ1-4, the complete variable domain reads GAGVSQSPRYKVAKRGQDVALRCDPISGHVSLFWYQQALGQGPEFLTYFQNEAQLDKSGLPSDRFFAERPEGSVSTLKIQRTQQEDSAVYLCASSLKKGTGARNEKLFFGSGTQLSVL.

The table lists this clone with a count of one. The V call is TRBV6-5, the J call TRBJ1-1; D gene uncertain. Trimming stripped 0 bases from V and 1 base from J, with 6 bases between. From germline, CDR1 is MNHEY and CDR2 SVGAGI. This CDR3 has 14 amino acids. The CDR3 reads CASSYSRSNTEAFF. Written as DNA, the CDR3 is TGTGCCAGCAGTTACTCGAGGTCGAACACTGAAGCTTTCTTT.

With regard to this clone: This is likely a read error, given that the CDR3 carries no conserved phenylalanine or tryptophan at its end. Because the CDR3's place on the DNA is in doubt, the DNA is left out and the CDR3 is given as listed by TCRdb. This rearrangement joins TRBV19 to TRBJ1-2; the table calls TRBD1, which could not be checked here. CDR1 LNHDA and CDR2 SQIVND come from the germline V gene (reference sequence). The CDR3 spans 9 amino acids, including both terminal residues. The CDR3 here is CASSICRVE.

The genes are TRBV7-2 and TRBJ2-1; 9 bases agree with TRBD2. The CDR3 is 15 residues long. Germline CDR1 and CDR2: SGHTA and FQGNSA. Trimming removed 6 bases from V and 5 bases from J; junction bases left unmatched: 8. The CDR3 region is CASSSTSGSDNEQFF. The DNA for the CDR3 is TGTGCCAGCAGTAGTACTAGCGGGTCTGACAATGAGCAGTTCTTC.

The genes are TRBV4-2 and TRBJ2-5; a weak D match, TRBD2 (5 bases). Looked up from germline, CDR1 is LGHNA and CDR2 is YNFKEQ. The CDR3 spans 14 residues. Trimming took 1 base from V and 4 from J, leaving 10 bases between them. DNA of the CDR3: TGTGCCAGCAGCCAAGGAGTCCGGGGAGAGACCCAGTACTTC. Translating gives CASSQGVRGETQYF.

Concerning this clone: Distinct nucleotide sequences in the sample also encode this CDR3. The V and J genes are TRBV6-4 and TRBJ2-6; D is perhaps TRBD2 (6 bases). V lost 0 bases and J 0 bases, leaving 6 bases between the germline ends. Germline CDR1 and CDR2: MRHNA and SNTAGT. This CDR3 is 16 amino acids long. CDR3 bases: TGTGCCAGCAGTGACTCGGGGGGCTCTGGGGCCAACGTCCTGACTTTC. Protein sequence: CASSDSGGSGANVLTF.

This chain links TRBV29-1 with TRBJ2-7; TRBD2 aligns across 10 bases. Germline V gene sequence: CDR1 SQVTM, CDR2 ANQGSEA. There are 14 residues in the CDR3. Trimming took 4 bases from V and 7 from J; bases not matched to a gene: 10. The CDR3: CSVGTSGRAGEQYV. The CDR3 nucleotides read TGCAGCGTTGGGACAAGCGGGAGGGCGGGGGAGCAGTACGTC.

The J gene is TRBJ1-4, the V gene TRBV5-1; D might be TRBD1 (6 bases). CDR1 is SGHRS, CDR2 YFSETQ, per germline. V was pared by 2 bases and J by 8 bases, with 13 bases between. This CDR3 is 14 amino acids long. The CDR3 sequence is CASSFGRGEEKLFF. The DNA for the CDR3 is TGCGCCAGCAGCTTCGGCAGGGGAGAAGAAAAACTGTTTTTT.

As to this clone: The same CDR3 arises from other DNA sequences in this sample as well. The gene calls are TRBV4-3 and TRBJ2-2; weak D call: TRBD1 (6 bases). The V gene's germline CDR1 is LGHNA and CDR2 YSLEER. This CDR3 is 14 amino acids long. Trimming shortened V by 1 base and J by 4 bases, and 7 bases separated the two germline ends. Written as DNA, the CDR3 is TGCGCCAGCAGCCAAGTAGGGGGCACCGGGGAGCTGTTTTTT. Amino acid sequence: CASSQVGGTGELFF.

This chain uses TRBV7-9 with TRBJ1-2; a weak D match, TRBD1 (5 bases). CDR1 is SEHNR and CDR2 is FQNEAQ in the germline V gene (reference sequence). The V end lost 2 bases, the J end lost 2 bases, and 12 bases lay between the germline ends. The CDR3 length is 15 residues. CDR3 nucleotides: TGTGCCAGCAGCTTAACAGGAATGTACAACTATGGCTACACCTTC. This encodes CASSLTGMYNYGYTF.

This clone showed up just once. The J gene is TRBJ2-1, the V gene TRBV9; D might be TRBD1 (6 bases). This CDR3 comprises 16 residues. In germline, CDR1 is SGDLS, CDR2 YYNGEE. V was shortened by 0 bases and J by 5 bases, with 15 bases between the two germline ends. This CDR3 is CASSVELQGVHNEQFF. The CDR3 region has the DNA TGTGCCAGCAGCGTAGAGTTACAGGGAGTCCACAATGAGCAGTTCTTC.

The chain uses TRBV25-1 and TRBJ1-2; TRBD1 agrees at 9 bases. Losses at the gene ends were 11 bases for V and 6 bases for J; bases not matched to a gene: 16. The CDR3 loop spans 15 amino acids. The V gene's germline CDR1 is MGHDK and CDR2 SYGVNS. The CDR3 DNA reads TGTGCCTCCGGCGTTTTAGGACAGGGGATTGATGGCTACACCTTC. This sequence encodes CASGVLGQGIDGYTF.

The chain carries TRBV12-5 and TRBJ2-3, with 9 bases aligning to TRBD2. The CDR3 contains 16 residues. The V gene's germline CDR1 is LGHNT and CDR2 FRNRAP. V lost 5 bases to trimming and J lost 2 bases; unmatched junction nucleotides: 8. The CDR3 DNA reads TGTGCTAGTGGTGGGATAGCGGGAGTTGCCACAGATACGCAGTATTTT. Protein sequence: CASGGIAGVATDTQYF.

The V call is TRBV10-3, the J call TRBJ2-7; perhaps TRBD1 as D (6 bases). Germline CDR1 reads ENHRY; CDR2 reads SYGVKD. The CDR3 sequence is 14 residues long. Trimming stripped 3 bases from V and 2 bases from J, with 11 bases between. DNA for the CDR3: TGTGCCATCAGTGAAACAGGGAGCGCCTACGAGCAGTACTTC. The encoded protein is CAISETGSAYEQYF.

The chain has TRBV30 and TRBJ2-1; D may be TRBD2 (6 bases). Germline V gene lookup returns CDR1 GTSNPN and CDR2 SVGIG (reference sequence). V dropped 4 bases and J dropped 15 bases, with 25 bases sitting between them. This CDR3 contains 14 residues. Here the CDR3 reads CAWKMGRGIGRLFF. DNA of the CDR3: TGTGCCTGGAAAATGGGGCGCGGGATAGGTCGGCTGTTCTTC.

The gene calls are TRBV4-3 and TRBJ2-5; a possible D gene is TRBD2 (5 bases). The V and J ends lost 4 bases and 1 base respectively, with 10 bases between them. The germline gives CDR1 LGHNA, CDR2 YSLEER. The CDR3 is 14 residues long. CDR3 nucleotide sequence: TGCGCCAGCAGCCCTGGGCTAGCCCAAGAGACCCAGTACTTC. As protein: CASSPGLAQETQYF.

The V and J genes are TRBV5-1 and TRBJ2-3; D remains unclear. The ends were cut back, 1 base at V and 6 bases at J, with 3 bases in the middle. Per the germline V gene, CDR1 is SGHRS and CDR2 is YFSETQ. The CDR3 loop spans 11 amino acids. The CDR3 reads CASSLSDTQYF. Written as DNA, the CDR3 is TGCGCCAGCAGCTTGTCGGATACGCAGTATTTT.

The genes are TRBV5-4 and TRBJ2-5; TRBD2 agrees at 16 bases. The CDR3 extends over 17 amino acids. Germline trimming cut 4 bases from V and 5 bases from J; bases unmatched to any gene: 8. In germline, CDR1 is SGHNT, CDR2 YYREEE (reference sequence). The CDR3 nucleotides read TGTGCCAGCAGCGTGGGGACTAGCGGGAGGGCCCGGGAGACCCAGTACTTC. This translates into CASSVGTSGRARETQYF.

This sequence joins TRBV7-9 and TRBJ2-2, with TRBD1 matching 8 bases. Germline CDR1 SEHNR, CDR2 FQNEAQ (reference sequence). This CDR3 is 16 amino acids long. J was trimmed by 4 bases and V by 5 bases; bases with no gene match: 9. The CDR3 loop is CASSDSYRGATGELFF. CDR3 bases: TGTGCCAGCAGCGATAGTTACAGGGGGGCCACCGGGGAGCTGTTTTTT.

V and J are TRBV9 and TRBJ1-1; D is perhaps TRBD1 (5 bases). Trimming pared 0 bases from V and 8 bases from J, leaving 11 bases between. Germline V CDR1 and CDR2: SGDLS, YYNGEE. This CDR3 is 13 amino acids long. CDR3 bases: TGTGCCAGCAGCGTAGTGGCTTCAGGGGAAGCTTTCTTT. It codes for CASSVVASGEAFF.